This TCR beta chain is drawn from a study of PD-L1 blockade in urothelial cancer (dated by TCRdb to the late 2010s). About the full investigation: Therapy was started around 2014 for all patients, and atezolizumab 1,200 mg was administered intravenously every 3 weeks. The study was an exploratory multi-omic analysis of somatic, immune and clinical correlates of response to PD-L1 blockade with atezolizumab in urothelial cancer. Patients had an ECOG performance status of 0 or 1 and had received between 0 and 3 prior chemotherapy regimens. Durable clinical benefit was defined as progression-free survival longer than 6 months, and TCR features were also tested against progression-free and overall survival. Blood samples gave median yields of around 150,000 T cells and 82,636 unique TCRs, along with a median clonality of roughly 0.08. Pretreatment tumor samples, along with matched peripheral blood collected serially before and after atezolizumab treatment, underwent TCR sequencing. In the same patients, pretreatment tumors underwent whole exome sequencing and RNA sequencing in addition to TCR sequencing. Blood samples were analyzed 3 weeks after the start of treatment (second dose) and 6 weeks after the start of treatment. About 10 patients achieved durable clinical benefit and some 20 did not. About 90% of the roughly 29 patients were identified as males with urothelial cancer of bladder origin, and a prior smoking history was reported by 18 of 29 patients. Under 30 patients had pretreatment blood TCR-seq, about 25 had at least one posttreatment blood collection, and about 25 had tumor TCR-seq.

Paper-wide results and their limitations: Improved progression-free and overall survival was found to be associated with pretreatment peripheral blood TCR clonality below the median. Small sample size (n ≈ 29) and many exploratory analyses mean the results are intended to be hypothesis-generating. Patients with durable benefit showed greater expansion of tumor-associated TCR clones in peripheral blood 3 weeks after starting treatment (n ≈ 21, p = 0.022).

To estimate absolute template abundance from read counts, synthetic TCR analog templates were spiked into each PCR. TCRbeta CDR3 regions were amplified from genomic DNA with bias-controlled V and J gene primers using the immunoSEQ assay. Sequencing of rearranged TCRbeta segments was done at approximately 20X coverage. From the authors' description of their analysis: Sequencing errors were corrected by clustering, and CDR3s were annotated against IMGT so that V, D and J genes could be assigned. Downstream analyses used only productive TCRbeta rearrangements and left out out-of-frame or stop-codon sequences. Clonality was computed as one minus Shannon entropy normalized by the log of the number of unique productive sequences. Clones differing between time points or between blood and tumor were identified by Fisher's exact test with Benjamini-Hochberg correction at adjusted p below 0.01. This immuneACCESS table, as held by TCRdb, lists in-frame sequences with V and J called but not all clones. Of the missing ones, under half trace to an unresolved V gene in checked studies; the others have no known cause. V and J calls and clone size come straight from that table; D and trimming were deduced from the DNA. Here the sample has around 38,000 clones; around nine tenths occur a single time. Roughly a quarter of the sample is taken by the ten largest.

From cysteine to phenylalanine, the CDR3 is 13 amino acids long. The entry retains the CDR3 DNA only, 39 bases that are in frame from base 1. V and J are truncated by 0 bases and 13 bases respectively, leaving an intervening sequence of 13 bases. The CDR1 and CDR2 encoded by the germline V gene are WSHSY and SAAADI. As concerns this clone: Its antigen has not been determined. No base quality values were provided; no much bigger clone lies one nucleotide off.

What this sample's time point label stands for: peripheral blood 6 weeks after treatment start. The cohort comprised more than 25 patients with locally advanced or metastatic urothelial carcinoma treated at Memorial Sloan Kettering on a trial protocol. Peripheral blood mononuclear cells were collected pretreatment and during treatment, at between 1 and 8 total time points per patient. The Qiagen DNeasy Blood extraction kit was used to purify genomic DNA from total PBMCs and from tumor samples. Collected pretreatment and during treatment, PBMCs were isolated and stored as previously described. The sequencing used PBMCs, collected around atezolizumab (anti-PD-L1) treatment. This clonotype was sampled from a man aged 55 to 69 with urothelial cancer. The V and J segments used are TRBV10-2 and TRBJ1-3; the D gene is perhaps TRBD1, from 6 matching bases. This receptor carries the CDR3 CASSESMTRGIYF. The DNA sequence is as follows: TGCGCCAGCAGTGAGTCGATGACGAGGGGGATATATTTT.